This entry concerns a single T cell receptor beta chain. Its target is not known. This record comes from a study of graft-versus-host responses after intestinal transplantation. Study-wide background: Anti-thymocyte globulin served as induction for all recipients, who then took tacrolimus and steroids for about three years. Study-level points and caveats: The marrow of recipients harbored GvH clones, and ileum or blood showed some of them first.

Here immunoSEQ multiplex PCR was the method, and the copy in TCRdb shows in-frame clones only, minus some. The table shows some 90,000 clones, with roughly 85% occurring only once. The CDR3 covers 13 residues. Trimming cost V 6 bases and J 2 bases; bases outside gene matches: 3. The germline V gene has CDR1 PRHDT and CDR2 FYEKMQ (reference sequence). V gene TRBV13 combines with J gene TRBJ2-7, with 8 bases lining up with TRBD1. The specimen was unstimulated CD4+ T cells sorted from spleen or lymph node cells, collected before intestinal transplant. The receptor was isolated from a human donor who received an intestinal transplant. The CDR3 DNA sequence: TGTGCCAGCAGACAGGGGGGCGCCTACGAGCAGTACTTC. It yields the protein CASRQGGAYEQYF.